This T cell receptor (beta chain) was documented in a study of T-cell reconstitution after alpha-beta-depleted transplantation in children. The TCRbeta library was prepared with unique molecular identifiers. TCRdb fed the PCR reads into MiXCR, producing one record per CDR3 protein. There are a few hundred thousand distinct CDR3 sequences in the sample; over 20% occur only once, and 3.8% lies in the top ten. Germline V gene sequence: CDR1 DFQATT, CDR2 SNEGSKA (reference sequence). The CDR3 runs 15 residues. The V end was cut by 4 bases, the J end by 3 bases, with 19 bases between. This clonotype showed up many times.

The clonotype comes from a human donor who donated a stem cell graft to a child with acute myeloid leukemia. The sequencing here drew on PBMCs from the stem cell graft donor, taken from the stem cell graft. This chain joins TRBV20-1 and TRBJ2-7; D is possibly TRBD2 (6 bases). The CDR3 protein is CSATQTSHDFYEQYF. CDR3 in DNA: TGCAGTGCTACGCAAACTAGCCACGATTTCTACGAGCAGTACTTC.